This T cell receptor beta chain emerged from a study of blood T cell repertoires in COVID-19. Across the whole study: The United States, Italy and Spain were the sources of the acute and convalescent COVID-19 samples. T cells, B-cell-depleted T cells, or PBMCs supplied cDNA or gDNA.

Those enrolled, adults aged roughly 18 to 89 years, came from some 25 US areas. Which cohort a participant joined came from the clinical history participants gave. The method was immunoSEQ multiplex PCR; TCRdb's version includes in-frame clones alone and lacks a portion of them. This table has 140,000 to 150,000 clones, 70% to 90% appearing once. The TCR sequence derives from a man over 45 who had recovered from COVID-19. Source material: PBMCs or T cells enriched from blood (not recorded which).

As DNA, the CDR3 is TGTGCCAGCAGCAAAGGGGTCTGGGGGGTTGGAAACACCATATATTTT. Its protein is CASSKGVWGVGNTIYF. The chain uses TRBV7-2 and TRBJ1-3, with D perhaps matching TRBD1 (5 bases). V lost 5 bases and J lost 3, with 17 bases in between. The germline V gene encodes CDR1 SGHTA and CDR2 FQGNSA. The CDR3 runs 16 residues.